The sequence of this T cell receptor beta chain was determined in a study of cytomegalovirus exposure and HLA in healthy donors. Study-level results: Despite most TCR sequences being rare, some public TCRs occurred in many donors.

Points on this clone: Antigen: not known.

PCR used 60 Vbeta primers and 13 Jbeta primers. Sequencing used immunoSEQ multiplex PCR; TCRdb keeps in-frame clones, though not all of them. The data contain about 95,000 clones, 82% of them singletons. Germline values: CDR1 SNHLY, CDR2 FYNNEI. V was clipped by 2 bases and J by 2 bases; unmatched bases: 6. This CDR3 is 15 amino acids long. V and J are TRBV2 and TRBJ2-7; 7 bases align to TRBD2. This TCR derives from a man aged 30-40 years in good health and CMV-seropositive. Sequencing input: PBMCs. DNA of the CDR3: TGTGCCAGCAGTGAACAGGCTAGCGGAACCTACGAGCAGTACTTC. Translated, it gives CASSEQASGTYEQYF.